The 5 T cell receptor beta chains listed next were all sequenced from one sample in a study of blood T cells in healthy people across ages. Together with a sample-barcoded 5' primer, a J-beta primer mix was included in a second PCR lasting roughly 6 to 12 cycles. Via MiXCR, TCRdb re-called the 5' RACE reads, giving one row per CDR3 protein. Of hundreds of thousands of distinct CDR3 sequences listed, about 61% are singletons. The specimen sequenced was blood. Every receptor here comes from a man aged 35-49 years in good health.

This clonotype came up a few times. The V call is TRBV2, the J call TRBJ2-7; D gene unclear. In germline, CDR1 is SNHLY, CDR2 FYNNEI. Trimming cost V 5 bases and J 2 bases, with 19 bases left between them. CDR3 length: 16 amino acids. The CDR3, as DNA: TGTGCCAGCAGTAGAGCAAGTCCCCCAAGTACCTACGAGCAGTACTTC. This sequence encodes CASSRASPPSTYEQYF. Full variable domain (missing parts from reference TRBV2 and TRBJ2-7): EPEVTQTPSHQVTQMGQEVILRCVPISNHLYFYWYRQILGQKVEFLVSFYNNEISEKSEIFDDQFSVERPDGSNFTLKIRSTKLEDSAMYFCASSRASPPSTYEQYFGPGTRLTVT.

The chain employs TRBV30 and TRBJ2-6; 12 bases are shared with TRBD2. Germline CDR1 is GTSNPN and CDR2 is SVGIG (reference sequence). V gave up 8 bases and J gave up 0 bases; unmatched junction bases: 8. The CDR3 extends over 17 amino acids. The CDR3 nucleotides are TGTGCCACCAGGACTAGCGGGGCGAACTCTGGGGCCAACGTCCTGACTTTC. Amino acids: CATRTSGANSGANVLTF.

CDR3 sequence (DNA): TGCAGCGTTGGCGGGTTGATCGGTGAAGCTTTCTTT. Amino acids: CSVGGLIGEAFF. The genes are TRBV29-1 and TRBJ1-1; no reliable D call. The germline V and J ends were trimmed by 4 bases and 7 bases, with 13 bases remaining between them. The CDR3 consists of 12 residues. Per germline, CDR1 SQVTM and CDR2 ANQGSEA.

This clonotype was counted ten times or more. V usage is TRBV28 and J usage is TRBJ2-7, with D possibly TRBD2 on 7 matching bases. This CDR3 is built from 14 residues. Germline assignment: CDR1 MDHEN and CDR2 SYDVKM. Trimming removed 3 bases at V and 2 bases at J, with 11 bases between. The CDR3 loop is CASSFRGATYEQYF. CDR3 DNA sequence: TGTGCCAGCAGTTTTCGGGGGGCAACCTACGAGCAGTACTTC.

This clonotype was found once. The gene calls are TRBV7-2 and TRBJ1-2, with 10 nucleotides matching TRBD1. From germline, CDR1 is SGHTA and CDR2 FQGNSA. The CDR3 consists of 15 residues. V gave up 4 bases and J gave up 7 bases; unmatched junction bases: 9. CDR3 DNA: TGTGCCAGCAGCTCGTTGGGACAGGGGTTTGCTGGCTACACCTTC. This codes for CASSSLGQGFAGYTF.